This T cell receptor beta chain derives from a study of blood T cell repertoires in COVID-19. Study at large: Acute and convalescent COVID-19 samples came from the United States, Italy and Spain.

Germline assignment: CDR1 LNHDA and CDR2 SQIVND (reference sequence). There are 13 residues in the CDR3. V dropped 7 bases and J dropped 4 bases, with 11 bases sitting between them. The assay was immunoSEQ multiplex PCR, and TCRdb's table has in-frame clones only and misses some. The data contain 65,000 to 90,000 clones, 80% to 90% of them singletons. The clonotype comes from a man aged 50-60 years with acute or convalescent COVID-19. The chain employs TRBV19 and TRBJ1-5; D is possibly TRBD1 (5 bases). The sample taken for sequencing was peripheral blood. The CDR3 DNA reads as TGTGCCAGTAATGCAGGGATTAATCAGCCCCAGCATTTT. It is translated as CASNAGINQPQHF.